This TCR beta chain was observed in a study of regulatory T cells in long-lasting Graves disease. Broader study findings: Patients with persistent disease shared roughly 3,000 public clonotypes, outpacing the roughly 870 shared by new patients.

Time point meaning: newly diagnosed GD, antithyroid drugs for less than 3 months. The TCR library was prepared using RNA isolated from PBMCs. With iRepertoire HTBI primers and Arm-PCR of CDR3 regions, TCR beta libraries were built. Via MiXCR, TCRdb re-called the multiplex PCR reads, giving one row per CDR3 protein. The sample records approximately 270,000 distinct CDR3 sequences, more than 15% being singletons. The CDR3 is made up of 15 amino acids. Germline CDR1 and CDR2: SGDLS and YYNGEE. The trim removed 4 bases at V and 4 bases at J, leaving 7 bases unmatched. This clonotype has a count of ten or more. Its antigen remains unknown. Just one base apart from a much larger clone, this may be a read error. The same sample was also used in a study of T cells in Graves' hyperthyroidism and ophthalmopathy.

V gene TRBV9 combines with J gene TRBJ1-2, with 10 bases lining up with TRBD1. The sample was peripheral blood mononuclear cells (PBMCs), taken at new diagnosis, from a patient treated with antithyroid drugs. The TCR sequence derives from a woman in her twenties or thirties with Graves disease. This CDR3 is CASSTQTGGGYGYTF. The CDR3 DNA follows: TGTGCCAGCAGCACCCAGACAGGGGGCGGCTATGGCTACACCTTC.